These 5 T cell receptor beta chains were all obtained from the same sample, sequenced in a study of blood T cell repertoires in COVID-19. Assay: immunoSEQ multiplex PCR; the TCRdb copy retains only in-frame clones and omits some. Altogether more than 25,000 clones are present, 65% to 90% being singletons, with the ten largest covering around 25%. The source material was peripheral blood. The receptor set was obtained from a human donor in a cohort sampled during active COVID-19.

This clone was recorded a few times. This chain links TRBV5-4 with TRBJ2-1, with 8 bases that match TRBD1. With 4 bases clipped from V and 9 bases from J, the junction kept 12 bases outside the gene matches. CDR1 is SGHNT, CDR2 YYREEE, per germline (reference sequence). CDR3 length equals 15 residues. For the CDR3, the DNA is TGTGCCAGCAGCGAACAGGGGGTTAAGGTGGGTGAGCAGTTCTTC. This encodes CASSEQGVKVGEQFF.

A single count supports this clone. CDR3 nucleotide sequence: TGTGCCAGCAGTTTAGGGCTGGGGGGACAGCTATACAATGAGCAGTTCTTC. This gives the protein CASSLGLGGQLYNEQFF. J is TRBJ2-1 and V is TRBV28, with D possibly matching TRBD1 (7 bases). The V end lost 2 bases, the J end lost 4 bases, and 18 bases lay between the germline ends. Germline V gene sequence: CDR1 MDHEN, CDR2 SYDVKM. The CDR3 consists of 17 residues.

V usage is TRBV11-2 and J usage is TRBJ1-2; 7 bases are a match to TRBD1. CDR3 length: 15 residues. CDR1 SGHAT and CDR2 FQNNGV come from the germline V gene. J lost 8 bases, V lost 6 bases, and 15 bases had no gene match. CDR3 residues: CASRYTRQGLGGYTF. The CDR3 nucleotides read TGTGCCAGCAGATACACCCGACAGGGTCTAGGGGGCTACACCTTC.

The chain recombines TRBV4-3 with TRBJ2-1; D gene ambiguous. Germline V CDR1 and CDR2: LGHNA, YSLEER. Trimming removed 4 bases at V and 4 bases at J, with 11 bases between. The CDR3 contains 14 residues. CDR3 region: CASSRKGAYNEQFF. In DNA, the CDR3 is TGCGCCAGCAGCCGGAAAGGAGCTTACAATGAGCAGTTCTTC.

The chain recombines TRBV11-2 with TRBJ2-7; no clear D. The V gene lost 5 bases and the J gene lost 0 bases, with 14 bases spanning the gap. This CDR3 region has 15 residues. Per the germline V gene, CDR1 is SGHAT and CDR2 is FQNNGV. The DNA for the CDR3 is TGTGCCAGCAGCCATCAAGGCCCTAGCTCCTACGAGCAGTACTTC. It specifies CASSHQGPSSYEQYF.